This T cell receptor (beta chain) was captured in a study of T cell repertoires in cytomegalovirus infection (dated by TCRdb to between 2017 and 2020). Regarding the study in general: Because public TCR beta signatures pointed to carriage of CMV infection together with the matching HLA type, the HLA type of each donor mattered for the analysis. Broader findings and caveats from the paper: The ex vivo response was dominated by HLA-C-restricted CMV-specific TCR beta clonotypes, which also provided the single most frequent clonotype in two of eight donors. Carriers of CMV infection plus the relevant HLA type were discriminated by the cumulative frequency of public TCR beta family members in the study cohort and in an independent roughly 340-donor cohort.

The CDR3 runs 18 residues from the cysteine to the phenylalanine. The only DNA kept is the CDR3, 54 bases in frame from the first base. CDR1 SGHVS and CDR2 FQNEAQ were looked up in the germline V gene. V gives up 4 bases and J gives up 0 bases, and the segment between their germline ends measures 19 bases. Concerning this clonotype itself: Its binding antigen is unknown. A read error is possible here, since a much larger clone lies one base away.

Sequenced using an Illumina HiSeq 1500. TCRdb reworked the public reads: Q25 trimming with fastp, MiXCR clone assembly, productive beta chains retained. CDR3 protein duplicates are merged, each entry listing the most common genes and DNA. The table for this sample lists some 270,000 distinct CDR3 sequences; over 15% of them were counted only once. The leading ten clones occupy roughly 50% of the sample. The sequencing input was CD8+ T cells from PBMCs. This clonotype originated in a human donor in good health (CMV status not recorded). Some clones in this sample may be carry-over from other donors' samples. Recombination joined TRBV7-8 with TRBJ2-1; TRBD2 is perhaps the D gene, given 6 matching bases. CDR3 region: CASSSTTSGRISYNEQFF. The DNA sequence follows: TGTGCCAGCAGCTCGACAACCTCCGGGAGAATCTCCTACAATGAGCAGTTCTTC. The CDR3, completed at both ends by the reference TRBV7-8 and TRBJ2-1 genes, gives the full variable domain GAGVSQSPRYKVAKRGQDVALRCDPISGHVSLFWYQQALGQGPEFLTYFQNEAQLDKSGLPSDRFFAERPEGSVSTLKIQRTQQEDSAVYLCASSSTTSGRISYNEQFFGPGTRLTVL.